These 21 T cell receptor beta chains were all obtained from the same sample, sequenced in a study of human T cells and chemical hapten exposure (dated by TCRdb to 2020 to 2022). Library generation was performed with RACE. Instrument on record: NextSeq 500. TCRdb ran its own pipeline on the public reads, namely fastp trimming at Q25 and MiXCR clone calling, and kept in-frame beta chains. Each CDR3 protein gets just one entry, which takes the most common genes and DNA from the rows behind it. For this sample there are about 90,000 distinct CDR3 sequences; roughly a tenth appear just once. Together, the top ten hold 0.8% to 1.2% of the sample. What this sample's time point label stands for: patch test 3, about 24 weeks after DPC sensitization. What this sample's treatment or condition label stands for: therapeutic diphenylcyclopropenone sensitization with weekly scalp DPC. Sequences were derived from whole blood, sampled in connection with sensitization to the hapten diphenylcyclopropenone (DPC). These receptors were collected from a woman aged 25 to 39 with alopecia areata. Some clones in this sample may be carry-over from other donors' samples.

This clonotype showed up just a few times. The chain couples TRBV12-3 or TRBV12-4 to TRBJ2-7; D remains ambiguous. The CDR3 consists of 11 residues. Trimming removed 6 bases at V and 3 bases at J, with 6 bases between. The CDR3 bases are TGTGCCAGCAGCGGCGGCTACGAGCAGTACTTC. Translating gives CASSGGYEQYF.

This sequence joins TRBV11-1 and TRBJ1-1, with a tentative D call TRBD1 (6 bases). This CDR3 has 15 amino acids. CDR1 and CDR2 from the germline V gene are SGHAT and FQDESV (reference sequence). Trimming removed 5 bases at V and 8 bases at J, with 21 bases between. The CDR3 region is CASSGYERAGEEAFF. CDR3 in DNA: TGTGCCAGCAGCGGGTACGAAAGGGCAGGGGAAGAAGCTTTCTTT.

The chain joins TRBV29-1 to TRBJ2-3; no reliable D call. Looked up from germline, CDR1 is SQVTM and CDR2 is ANQGSEA. Trimming cost V 4 bases and J 2 bases, with 10 bases left between them. The CDR3 contains 13 residues. Here the CDR3 reads CSVGRQNTDTQYF. The CDR3 DNA sequence: TGCAGCGTTGGGCGGCAGAACACAGATACGCAGTATTTT.

In this sample, this clonotype turned up a few times. The V gene is TRBV29-1, the J gene TRBJ1-5, with a weak D call TRBD1 (5 bases). Trimming pared 4 bases from V and 7 bases from J, leaving 14 bases between. The length of the CDR3 is 13 residues. Germline loops: CDR1 SQVTM, CDR2 ANQGSEA. CDR3 in amino acids: CSVVVGRGQPQHF. CDR3 in DNA: TGCAGCGTTGTGGTGGGGCGCGGGCAGCCCCAGCATTTT.

There are many counts of this clonotype. The rearrangement uses TRBV6-2 or TRBV6-3 and TRBJ2-2; 8 bases match TRBD2. The CDR3 sequence is 15 residues long. After removal of 2 bases from V and 6 bases from J, the junction contained 5 bases not matched to a gene. Germline CDR1 MNHEY, CDR2 SVGEGT. CDR3 nucleotide sequence: TGTGCCAGCAGTTACCGGGAGCGGGAGTCCGGGGAGCTGTTTTTT. This gives the protein CASSYRERESGELFF.

V gene TRBV20-1 combines with J gene TRBJ2-7; either TRBD1 or TRBD2 may fit D (6 bases each). V was clipped by 0 bases and J by 4 bases, with 13 bases between them. The CDR3 is 14 amino acids. The V gene's germline CDR1 is DFQATT and CDR2 SNEGSKA (reference sequence). The CDR3 loop reads CSARDVGGSYEQYF. Written as DNA, the CDR3 is TGCAGTGCTAGAGATGTAGGGGGGTCTTACGAGCAGTACTTC.

This clonotype was counted at least ten times. The chain employs TRBV19 and TRBJ1-5; the D is unclear. This CDR3 region has 13 residues. Trimming removed 2 bases at V and 4 bases at J, with 6 bases between. Germline V gene lookup returns CDR1 LNHDA and CDR2 SQIVND (reference sequence). CDR3 DNA sequence: TGTGCCAGTAGTATAAGCTCTAATCAGCCCCAGCATTTT. It specifies CASSISSNQPQHF.

This clonotype was seen only a few times. The rearrangement uses TRBV24-1 and TRBJ2-7; no firm D call. Per germline, CDR1 KGHDR and CDR2 SFDVKD. The length of the CDR3 is 16 residues. V lost 6 bases and J lost 2, with 19 bases in between. The CDR3 protein is CATSRLPRSLPYEQYV. The CDR3, as DNA: TGTGCCACCAGTCGGTTACCACGGAGTCTACCCTACGAGCAGTACGTC.

In this sample, this clonotype turned up a few times. CDR3 sequence: CASSAYRGQETQYF. CDR3 nucleotides: TGCGCCAGCAGCGCCTACAGGGGGCAGGAGACCCAGTACTTC. V is TRBV5-1 and J is TRBJ2-5; 9 bases match TRBD1. Germline CDR1 SGHRS, CDR2 YFSETQ. V lost 4 bases to trimming and J lost 5 bases; unmatched junction nucleotides: 6. This CDR3 contains 14 residues. The full variable domain, with the rest looked up from reference TRBV5-1 and TRBJ2-5, is KAGVTQTPRYLIKTRGQQVTLSCSPISGHRSVSWYQQTPGQGLQFLFEYFSETQRNKGNFPGRFSGRQFSNSRSEMNVSTLELGDSALYLCASSAYRGQETQYFGPGTRLLVL.

This clonotype appeared many times. The chain uses TRBV20-1 and TRBJ1-1; D is perhaps TRBD1 (6 bases). This CDR3 comprises 13 residues. Trimming left V 6 bases short and J 0 bases short, with 11 bases between. Looked up from germline, CDR1 is DFQATT and CDR2 is SNEGSKA (reference sequence). As DNA, the CDR3 is TGCAGTGCAGTGGACAGTATGAACACTGAAGCTTTCTTT. This codes for CSAVDSMNTEAFF.

This clonotype was counted ten times or more. The CDR3 nucleotides are TGTGCCTGGAGTAGGAGCGTCTCTGGAAACACCATATATTTT. Translating gives CAWSRSVSGNTIYF. This chain links TRBV30 with TRBJ1-3, with unresolved D. Trimming removed 2 bases from V and 0 bases from J, with 8 bases in between. CDR1 is GTSNPN, CDR2 SVGIG, per germline (reference sequence). This CDR3 has 14 amino acids. The full variable domain, rest sourced from reference TRBV30 and TRBJ1-3, is SQTIHQWPATLVQPVGSPLSLECTVEGTSNPNLYWYRQAAGRGLQLLFYSVGIGQISSEVPQNLSASRPQDRQFILSSKKLLLSDSGFYLCAWSRSVSGNTIYFGEGSWLTVV.

In this sample, this clonotype turned up many times. The chain uses TRBV18 and TRBJ1-1; the D is unclear. V was cut by 1 base and J by 1 base, with 7 bases left in between. Germline V gene sequence: CDR1 KGHSH, CDR2 LQKENI. The length of the CDR3 is 14 residues. The DNA of the CDR3 is TGTGCCAGCTCACCACAGTCCGGGAACACTGAAGCTTTCTTT. Its translation is CASSPQSGNTEAFF.

The sample holds a few counts of this clonotype. J is TRBJ2-1 and V is TRBV4-3; D is unclear. The CDR3 spans 19 residues. Per germline, CDR1 LGHNA and CDR2 YSLEER. V lost 0 bases, J lost 0 bases, and 18 bases lay in between. The CDR3: CASSQDWTAGGISYNEQFF. The CDR3 coding sequence is TGCGCCAGCAGCCAAGATTGGACGGCCGGCGGAATCTCCTACAATGAGCAGTTCTTC.

The rearrangement joins TRBV29-1 to TRBJ1-2, with TRBD1 matching 9 bases. The CDR3 runs to 17 residues. Germline values: CDR1 SQVTM, CDR2 ANQGSEA. V gave up 4 bases and J gave up 0 bases; unmatched junction bases: 12. The CDR3 here is CSVVPGQGLLANYGYTF. DNA for the CDR3: TGCAGCGTTGTCCCGGGACAGGGTTTGTTGGCTAACTATGGCTACACCTTC.

On this clonotype itself: Germline and junction disagree at one end, which may indicate a read error. The rearrangement uses TRBV20-1 and TRBJ1-4; D is unclear. Germline V gene sequence: CDR1 DFQATT, CDR2 SNEGSKA (reference sequence). This CDR3 is built from 13 residues. Here the CDR3 reads CSARELFVGRAIW. CDR3 nucleotide sequence: TGCAGTGCTAGAGAGCTTTTCGTAGGACGGGCAATTTGG.

The V gene is TRBV20-1, the J gene TRBJ1-1; D is unresolved. Between the trimmed V and J ends, which lost 1 base and 3 bases, there was a span of 6 bases. CDR1 is DFQATT, CDR2 SNEGSKA, per germline (reference sequence). The CDR3 totals 12 residues. CDR3 residues: CSARGSDTEAFF. In DNA form, the CDR3 reads TGCAGTGCTAGAGGGAGCGACACTGAAGCTTTCTTT.

This clonotype was counted at least ten times. The rearrangement links TRBV20-1 to TRBJ2-4; D possibly corresponds to TRBD2 (5 bases). Per germline, CDR1 DFQATT and CDR2 SNEGSKA (reference sequence). V dropped 3 bases and J dropped 0 bases, with 12 bases sitting between them. This CDR3 contains 15 residues. The CDR3 DNA reads TGCAGTGCTAGCAGCGGAAAACTAGCCAAAAACATTCAGTACTTC. Translated: CSASSGKLAKNIQYF.

At least ten counts were recorded for this clonotype. The genes are TRBV29-1 and TRBJ2-1; D gene ambiguous. The CDR3 has 11 residues. Germline lookup yields CDR1 SQVTM and CDR2 ANQGSEA. V lost 5 bases and J 12 bases, leaving 14 bases between the germline ends. The DNA for the CDR3 is TGCAGCGTTCAAATAGAAGTTGGGCAGTTCTTC. Protein: CSVQIEVGQFF.

This clonotype has ten or more counts. This chain uses TRBV7-3 with TRBJ2-2; no firm D call. Germline V CDR1 and CDR2: SGHTA, FQGTGA. The CDR3 is 12 residues long. V lost 6 bases and J lost 3, with 5 bases in between. The CDR3 sequence: CASRRDTGELFF. The CDR3 DNA follows: TGTGCCAGCAGACGGGACACCGGGGAGCTGTTTTTT. The variable domain in full, with the rest retrieved from reference TRBV7-3 and TRBJ2-2, is GAGVSQTPSNKVTEKGKYVELRCDPISGHTALYWYRQSLGQGPEFLIYFQGTGAADDSGLPNDRFFAVRPEGSVSTLKIQRTERGDSAVYLCASRRDTGELFFGEGSRLTVL.

The sample holds a few counts of this clonotype. V and J are TRBV7-2 and TRBJ2-1; D is unresolved. The CDR3 runs 13 residues. Trimming shortened V by 1 base and J by 6 bases, and 7 bases separated the two germline ends. Germline V gene lookup returns CDR1 SGHTA and CDR2 FQGNSA. The CDR3 reads CASSLVLSNEQFF. CDR3 nucleotides: TGTGCCAGCAGCTTAGTCTTGAGCAATGAGCAGTTCTTC.

About this clonotype: This may come from a read error, since a much larger clone is one base off. The chain carries TRBV4-1 and TRBJ2-2, with TRBD2 matching 7 bases. J was trimmed by 0 bases and V by 4 bases; bases with no gene match: 8. The CDR3 is made up of 17 amino acids. Germline assignment: CDR1 MGHRA and CDR2 YSYEKL. The CDR3 nucleotides read TGCGCCAGCAGCCTCCACAAGCGGGGCCCGAACACCGGGGAGCTGTTTTTT. The encoded protein is CASSLHKRGPNTGELFF.